These 9 T cell receptor beta chains share one sample of origin, sequenced in a study of T cells expressing NK-cell markers. TCRdb reprocessed the 5' RACE reads and keeps a single row for each CDR3 protein, giving no DNA. Its listing shows approximately 440,000 distinct CDR3 sequences. What was sequenced was blood T cells: a sorted CD56 or NKG2C T cell subset, CD4+ or CD8+ T cells, or bulk PBMC T cells (not recorded which). Every receptor here comes from a woman aged 50 to 65 in good health.

The rearrangement joins TRBV3-1 to TRBJ2-3; TCRdb lists TRBD1, though no DNA is available to test this call. Germline V CDR1 and CDR2: LGHDT, YNNKEL (reference sequence). This CDR3 spans 16 amino acids. The chain's CDR3 is CASSQDRRVSTDTQYF.

The gene calls are TRBV7-8 and TRBJ2-7; TCRdb's D call, TRBD2, is unchecked because there is no DNA. The CDR3 is made up of 18 amino acids. Germline lookup yields CDR1 SGHVS and CDR2 FQNEAQ. The CDR3 protein is CASSFQGRAGGPSYEQYF.

V gene TRBV7-2 combines with J gene TRBJ1-1. CDR3 length equals 13 residues. Germline-derived CDR1 and CDR2 are SGHTA and FQGNSA. The CDR3 sequence: CASSSRTNTEAFF.

The chain has TRBV6-5 and TRBJ1-5. CDR1 and CDR2 (germline): MNHEY, SVGAGI. CDR3 length: 16 residues. The CDR3: CASSPSGGISYQPQHF.

This chain's CDR3 is CASSPDETSTDTQYF. The chain is built from TRBV12-3 or TRBV12-4 and TRBJ2-3; TCRdb's D call, TRBD1, is unchecked because there is no DNA. The CDR3 has 15 amino acids.

The chain recombines TRBV14 with TRBJ2-1. The CDR3 length is 14 residues. The germline V gene has CDR1 SGHDN and CDR2 FVKESK. The CDR3 sequence is CASSQDPDLNEQFF.

This sequence joins TRBV6-5 and TRBJ2-7; TCRdb's D gene call, TRBD1, goes unchecked for lack of DNA. Germline assignment: CDR1 MNHEY and CDR2 SVGAGI. The CDR3 runs to 15 residues. The CDR3 loop is CASSFLRDSIHEQYF.

The chain couples TRBV7-9 to TRBJ1-3. The CDR3 consists of 13 residues. Germline V CDR1 and CDR2: SEHNR, FQNEAQ (reference sequence). The CDR3 loop is CASSSGSVNTIYF.

The chain is built from TRBV7-9 and TRBJ2-1; TCRdb designates TRBD1, a call that cannot be tested without DNA. CDR1 is SEHNR, CDR2 FQNEAQ, per germline (reference sequence). This CDR3 comprises 19 residues. CDR3 in amino acids: CASSPGRGVGDRGYNEQFF.